The sequence of this T cell receptor beta chain was determined in a study of neurological immune-mediated disorders. Findings and caveats of the study: HTLV-1-associated myelopathy had the most TCR clonal expansion, whereas multiple sclerosis had the least (lower than in healthy controls).

This clonotype was observed at least ten times. Its cognate antigen is unknown. Trimming stripped 2 bases from V and 2 bases from J, with 16 bases between. Germline assignment: CDR1 MNHEY and CDR2 SVGAGI. The CDR3 consists of 16 residues. Every sequencing run generated over 160 million TCR-beta sequences from 15-18 subjects. Each CDR3 protein is one row after TCRdb ran MiXCR on the 5' RACE reads. The sample shows around 69,000 distinct CDR3 sequences, 10% of them seen only once. As for time point: longitudinal time-point 1 (baseline). Volunteers from a blood bank in Maryland, USA, made up the healthy controls. Unsorted libraries were generated from 2 million PBMCs held at -80 degrees C.

Sequences were obtained from PBMCs. The gene calls are TRBV6-5 and TRBJ2-7; D gene uncertain. This clonotype was sampled from a man aged 25 to 40 in good health. Written as DNA, the CDR3 is TGTGCCAGCAGTTACACCGAACCCTCAAGGGCCTACGAGCAGTACTTC. This codes for CASSYTEPSRAYEQYF.